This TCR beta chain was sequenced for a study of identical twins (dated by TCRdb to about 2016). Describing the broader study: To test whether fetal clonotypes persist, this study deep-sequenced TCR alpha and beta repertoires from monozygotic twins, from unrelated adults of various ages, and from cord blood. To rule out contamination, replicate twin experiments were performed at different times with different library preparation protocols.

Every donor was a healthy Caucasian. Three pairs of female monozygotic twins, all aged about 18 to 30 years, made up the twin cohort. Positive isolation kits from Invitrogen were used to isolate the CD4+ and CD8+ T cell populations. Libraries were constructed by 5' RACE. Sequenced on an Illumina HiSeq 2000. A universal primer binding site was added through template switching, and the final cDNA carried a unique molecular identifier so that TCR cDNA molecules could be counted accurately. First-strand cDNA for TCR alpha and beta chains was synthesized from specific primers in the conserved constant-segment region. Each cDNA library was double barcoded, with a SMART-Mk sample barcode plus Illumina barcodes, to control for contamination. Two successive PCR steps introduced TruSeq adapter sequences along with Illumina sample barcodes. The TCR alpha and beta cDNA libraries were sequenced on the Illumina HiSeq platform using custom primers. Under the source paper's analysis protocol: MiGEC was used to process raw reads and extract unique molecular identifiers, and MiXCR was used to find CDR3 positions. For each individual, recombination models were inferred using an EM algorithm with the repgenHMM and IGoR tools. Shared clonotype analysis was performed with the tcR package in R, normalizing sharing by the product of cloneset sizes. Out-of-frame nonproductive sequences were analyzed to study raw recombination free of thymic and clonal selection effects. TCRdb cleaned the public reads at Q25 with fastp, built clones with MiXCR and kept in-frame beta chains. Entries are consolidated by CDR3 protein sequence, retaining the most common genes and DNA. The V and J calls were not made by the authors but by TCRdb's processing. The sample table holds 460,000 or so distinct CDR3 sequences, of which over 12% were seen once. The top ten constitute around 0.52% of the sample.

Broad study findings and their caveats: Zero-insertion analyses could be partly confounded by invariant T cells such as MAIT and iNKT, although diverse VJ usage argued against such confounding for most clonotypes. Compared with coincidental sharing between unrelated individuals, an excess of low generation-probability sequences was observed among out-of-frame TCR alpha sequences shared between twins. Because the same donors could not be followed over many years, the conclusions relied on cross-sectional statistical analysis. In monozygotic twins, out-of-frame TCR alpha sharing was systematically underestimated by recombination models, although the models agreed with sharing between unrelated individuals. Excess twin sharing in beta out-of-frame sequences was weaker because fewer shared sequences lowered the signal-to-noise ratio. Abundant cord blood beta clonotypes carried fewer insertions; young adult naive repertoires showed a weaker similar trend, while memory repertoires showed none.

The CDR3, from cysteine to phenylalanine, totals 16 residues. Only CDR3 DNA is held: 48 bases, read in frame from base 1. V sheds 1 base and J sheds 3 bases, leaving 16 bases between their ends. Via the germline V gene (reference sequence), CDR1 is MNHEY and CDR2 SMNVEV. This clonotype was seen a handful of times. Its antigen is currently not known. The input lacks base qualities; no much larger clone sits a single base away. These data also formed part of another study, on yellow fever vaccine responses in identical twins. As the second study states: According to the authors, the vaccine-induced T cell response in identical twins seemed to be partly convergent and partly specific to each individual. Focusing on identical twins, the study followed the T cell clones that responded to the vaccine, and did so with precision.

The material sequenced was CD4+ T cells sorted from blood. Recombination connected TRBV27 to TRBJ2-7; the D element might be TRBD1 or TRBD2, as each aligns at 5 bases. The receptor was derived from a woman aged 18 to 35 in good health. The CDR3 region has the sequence CASSLYPPGQGYEQYF. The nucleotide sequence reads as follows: TGTGCCAGCAGTTTATATCCCCCGGGGCAGGGCTACGAGCAGTACTTC.